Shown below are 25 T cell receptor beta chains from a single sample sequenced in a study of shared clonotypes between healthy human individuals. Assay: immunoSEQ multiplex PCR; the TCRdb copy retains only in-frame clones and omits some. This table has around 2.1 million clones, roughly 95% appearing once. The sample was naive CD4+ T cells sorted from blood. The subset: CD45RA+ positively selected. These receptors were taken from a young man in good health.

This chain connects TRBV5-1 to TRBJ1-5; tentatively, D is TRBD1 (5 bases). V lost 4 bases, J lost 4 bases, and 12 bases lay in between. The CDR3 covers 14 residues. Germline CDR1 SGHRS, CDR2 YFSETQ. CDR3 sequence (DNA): TGCGCCAGCAGCCCCTCGGCAGGGAATCAGCCCCAGCATTTT. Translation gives CASSPSAGNQPQHF.

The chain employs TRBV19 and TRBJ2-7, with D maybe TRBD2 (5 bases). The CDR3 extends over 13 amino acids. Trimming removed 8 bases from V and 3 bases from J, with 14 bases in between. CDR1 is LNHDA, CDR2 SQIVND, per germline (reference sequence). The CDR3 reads CASRRGRSYEQYF. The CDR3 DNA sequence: TGTGCCAGTCGCCGGGGTAGGAGCTACGAGCAGTACTTC.

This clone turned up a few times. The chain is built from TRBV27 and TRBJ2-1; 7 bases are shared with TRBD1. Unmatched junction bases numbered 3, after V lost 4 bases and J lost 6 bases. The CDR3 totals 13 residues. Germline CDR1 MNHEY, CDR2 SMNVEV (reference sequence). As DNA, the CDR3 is TGTGCCAGCAGTTACGACAGGGCCAATGAGCAGTTCTTC. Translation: CASSYDRANEQFF.

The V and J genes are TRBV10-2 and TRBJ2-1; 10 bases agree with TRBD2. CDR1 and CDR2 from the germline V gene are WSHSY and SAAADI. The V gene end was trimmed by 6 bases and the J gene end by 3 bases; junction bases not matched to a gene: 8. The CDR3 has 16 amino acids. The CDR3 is CASREQERGGYNEQFF. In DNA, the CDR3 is TGCGCCAGCAGGGAACAGGAGCGGGGGGGCTACAATGAGCAGTTCTTC.

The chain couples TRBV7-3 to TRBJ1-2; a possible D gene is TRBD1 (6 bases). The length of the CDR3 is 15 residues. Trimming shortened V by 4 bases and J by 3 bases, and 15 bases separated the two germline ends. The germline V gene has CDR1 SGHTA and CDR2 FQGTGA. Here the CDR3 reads CASSSTAHRDYGYTF. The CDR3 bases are TGTGCCAGCAGCTCGACAGCTCACAGGGACTATGGCTACACCTTC.

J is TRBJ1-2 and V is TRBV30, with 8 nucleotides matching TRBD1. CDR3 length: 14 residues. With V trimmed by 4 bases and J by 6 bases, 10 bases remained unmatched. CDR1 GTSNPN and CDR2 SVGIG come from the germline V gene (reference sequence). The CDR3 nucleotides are TGTGCCTGGAAAAGGTCAGGGGGCGCCGATGGCTACACCTTC. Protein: CAWKRSGGADGYTF.

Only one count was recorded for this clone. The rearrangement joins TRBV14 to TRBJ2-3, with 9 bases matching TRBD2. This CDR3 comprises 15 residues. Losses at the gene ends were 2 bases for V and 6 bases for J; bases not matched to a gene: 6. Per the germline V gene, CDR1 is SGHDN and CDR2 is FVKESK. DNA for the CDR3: TGTGCCAGCAGCCAAAACGCGGGAGGGCCGGATACGCAGTATTTT. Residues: CASSQNAGGPDTQYF.

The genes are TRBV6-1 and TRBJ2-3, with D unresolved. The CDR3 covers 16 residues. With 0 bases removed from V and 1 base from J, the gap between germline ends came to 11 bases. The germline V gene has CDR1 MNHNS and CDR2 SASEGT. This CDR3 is CASSEALGLGTDTQYF. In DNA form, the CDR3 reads TGTGCCAGCAGTGAAGCGTTAGGGTTGGGCACAGATACGCAGTATTTT.

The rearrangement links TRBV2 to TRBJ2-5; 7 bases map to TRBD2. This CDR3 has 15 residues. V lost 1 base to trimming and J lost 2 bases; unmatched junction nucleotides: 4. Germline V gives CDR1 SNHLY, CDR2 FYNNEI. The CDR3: CASSEESSGQETQYF. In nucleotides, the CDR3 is TGTGCCAGCAGTGAAGAGTCTAGCGGACAAGAGACCCAGTACTTC.

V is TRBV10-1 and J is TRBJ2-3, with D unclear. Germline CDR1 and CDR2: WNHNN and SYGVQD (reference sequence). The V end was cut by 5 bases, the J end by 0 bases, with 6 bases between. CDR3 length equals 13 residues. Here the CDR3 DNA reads TGCGCCAGCAGTTTTAGTAGCACAGATACGCAGTATTTT. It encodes CASSFSSTDTQYF.

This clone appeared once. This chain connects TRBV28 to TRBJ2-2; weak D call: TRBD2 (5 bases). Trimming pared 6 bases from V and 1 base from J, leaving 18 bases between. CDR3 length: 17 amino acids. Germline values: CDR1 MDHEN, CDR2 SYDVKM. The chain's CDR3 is CASSTTGIIGNTGELFF. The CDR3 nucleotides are TGTGCCAGCAGCACCACCGGGATAATAGGGAACACCGGGGAGCTGTTTTTT.

The CDR3 DNA reads as TGCGCCAGCAGCCCTGACAGGGTTACTGAAGCTTTCTTT. It is translated as CASSPDRVTEAFF. The chain links TRBV5-1 to TRBJ1-1; 7 positions match TRBD1. The germline V gene encodes CDR1 SGHRS and CDR2 YFSETQ. This CDR3 is built from 13 residues. J lost 5 bases, V lost 4 bases, and 5 bases had no gene match.

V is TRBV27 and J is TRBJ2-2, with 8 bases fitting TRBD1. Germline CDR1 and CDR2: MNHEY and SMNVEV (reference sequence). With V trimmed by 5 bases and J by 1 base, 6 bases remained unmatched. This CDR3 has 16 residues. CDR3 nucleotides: TGTGCCAGCAGTACCTGGACAGGGAAGAACACCGGGGAGCTGTTTTTT. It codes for CASSTWTGKNTGELFF.

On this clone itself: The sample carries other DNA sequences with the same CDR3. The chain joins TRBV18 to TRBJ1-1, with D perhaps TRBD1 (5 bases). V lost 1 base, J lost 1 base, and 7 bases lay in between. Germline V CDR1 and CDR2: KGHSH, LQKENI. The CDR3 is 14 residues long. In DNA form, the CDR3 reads TGTGCCAGCTCACCACAGGGGACGAACACTGAAGCTTTCTTT. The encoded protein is CASSPQGTNTEAFF.

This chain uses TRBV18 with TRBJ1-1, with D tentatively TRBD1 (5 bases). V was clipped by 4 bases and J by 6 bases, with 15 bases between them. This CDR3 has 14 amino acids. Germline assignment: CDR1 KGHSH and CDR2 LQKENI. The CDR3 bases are TGTGCCAGCTCACTAGGGGCCCTGGCTTCTGAAGCTTTCTTT. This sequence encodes CASSLGALASEAFF.

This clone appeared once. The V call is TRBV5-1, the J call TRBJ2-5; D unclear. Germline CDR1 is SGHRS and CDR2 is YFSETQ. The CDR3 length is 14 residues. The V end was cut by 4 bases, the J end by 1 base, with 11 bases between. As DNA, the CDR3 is TGCGCCAGCAGCCCTCGTGTCGGCCAAGAGACCCAGTACTTC. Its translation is CASSPRVGQETQYF.

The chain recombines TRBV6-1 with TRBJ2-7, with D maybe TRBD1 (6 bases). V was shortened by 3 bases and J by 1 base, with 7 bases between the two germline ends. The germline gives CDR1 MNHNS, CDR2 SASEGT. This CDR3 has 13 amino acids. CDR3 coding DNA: TGTGCCAGCAGTGACAGGGGTTCCTACGAGCAGTACTTC. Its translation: CASSDRGSYEQYF.

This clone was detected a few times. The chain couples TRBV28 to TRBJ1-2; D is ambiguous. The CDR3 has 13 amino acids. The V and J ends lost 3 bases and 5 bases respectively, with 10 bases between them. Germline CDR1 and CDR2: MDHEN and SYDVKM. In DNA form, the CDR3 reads TGTGCCAGCAGTTTGTGGCAGGAGTATGGCTACACCTTC. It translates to CASSLWQEYGYTF.

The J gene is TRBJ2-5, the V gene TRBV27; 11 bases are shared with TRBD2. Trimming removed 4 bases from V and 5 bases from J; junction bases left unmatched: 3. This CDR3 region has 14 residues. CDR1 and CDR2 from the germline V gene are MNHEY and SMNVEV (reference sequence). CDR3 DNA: TGTGCCAGCAGTTATAGCGGGGGGGGTGAGACCCAGTACTTC. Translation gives CASSYSGGGETQYF.

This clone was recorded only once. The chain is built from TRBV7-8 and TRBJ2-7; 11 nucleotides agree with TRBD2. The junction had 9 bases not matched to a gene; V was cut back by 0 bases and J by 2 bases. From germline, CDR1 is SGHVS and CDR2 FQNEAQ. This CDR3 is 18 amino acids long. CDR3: CASSLAGTSGQTPYEQYF. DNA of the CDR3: TGTGCCAGCAGCTTAGCAGGGACTAGCGGCCAAACCCCCTACGAGCAGTACTTC. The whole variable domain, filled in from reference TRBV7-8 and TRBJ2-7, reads GAGVSQSPRYKVAKRGQDVALRCDPISGHVSLFWYQQALGQGPEFLTYFQNEAQLDKSGLPSDRFFAERPEGSVSTLKIQRTQQEDSAVYLCASSLAGTSGQTPYEQYFGPGTRLTVT.

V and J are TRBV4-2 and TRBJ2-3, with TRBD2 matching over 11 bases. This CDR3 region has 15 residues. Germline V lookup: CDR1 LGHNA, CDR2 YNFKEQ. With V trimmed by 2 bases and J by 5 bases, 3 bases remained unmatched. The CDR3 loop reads CASSQWTSGLDTQYF. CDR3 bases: TGTGCCAGCAGCCAATGGACTAGCGGGTTAGATACGCAGTATTTT.

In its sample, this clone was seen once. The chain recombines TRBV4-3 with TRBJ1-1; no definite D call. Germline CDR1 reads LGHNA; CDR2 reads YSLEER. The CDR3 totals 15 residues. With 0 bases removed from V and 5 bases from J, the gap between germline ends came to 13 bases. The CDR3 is CASSQDPLGYTEAFF. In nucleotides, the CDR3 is TGCGCCAGCAGCCAAGATCCCCTTGGATATACTGAAGCTTTCTTT.

This CDR3 reads CASSLSPIEGYEQYF. CDR3 nucleotide sequence: TGTGCCAGCAGCTTAAGCCCGATTGAGGGCTACGAGCAGTACTTC. The rearrangement joins TRBV7-2 to TRBJ2-7, with D perhaps TRBD2 (5 bases). This CDR3 is 15 amino acids long. Germline V gene data show CDR1 as SGHTA and CDR2 as FQGNSA. The V and J ends lost 2 bases and 3 bases respectively, with 14 bases between them.

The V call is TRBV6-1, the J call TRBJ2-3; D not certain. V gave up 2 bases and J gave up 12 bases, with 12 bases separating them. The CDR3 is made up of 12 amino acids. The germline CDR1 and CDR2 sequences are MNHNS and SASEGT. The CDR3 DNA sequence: TGTGCCAGCAGTGAATACCTCCAATCTCAGTATTTT. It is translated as CASSEYLQSQYF.

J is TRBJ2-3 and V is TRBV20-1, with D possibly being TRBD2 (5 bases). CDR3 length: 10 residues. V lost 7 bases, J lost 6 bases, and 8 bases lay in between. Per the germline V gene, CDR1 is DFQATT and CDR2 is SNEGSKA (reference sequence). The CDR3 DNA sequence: TGCAGTGTTGGACTTGATACGCAGTATTTT. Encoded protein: CSVGLDTQYF.